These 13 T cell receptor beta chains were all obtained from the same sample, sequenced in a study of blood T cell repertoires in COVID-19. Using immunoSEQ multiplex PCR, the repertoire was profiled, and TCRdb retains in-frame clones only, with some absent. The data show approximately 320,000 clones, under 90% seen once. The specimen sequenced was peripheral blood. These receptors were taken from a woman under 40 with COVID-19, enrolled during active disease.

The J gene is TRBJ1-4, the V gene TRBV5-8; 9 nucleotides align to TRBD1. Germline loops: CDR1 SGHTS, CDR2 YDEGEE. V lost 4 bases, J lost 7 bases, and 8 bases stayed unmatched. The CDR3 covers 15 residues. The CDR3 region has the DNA TGTGCCAGCAGCGCCACAGGGGGCGGCGGTGAAAAACTGTTTTTT. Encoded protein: CASSATGGGGEKLFF.

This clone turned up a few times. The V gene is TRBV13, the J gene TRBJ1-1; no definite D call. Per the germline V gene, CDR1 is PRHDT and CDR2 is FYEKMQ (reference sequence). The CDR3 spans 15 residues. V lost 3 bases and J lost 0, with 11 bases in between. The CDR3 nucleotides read TGTGCCAGCAGCTTTACAGCAATCCTGAACACTGAAGCTTTCTTT. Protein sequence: CASSFTAILNTEAFF.

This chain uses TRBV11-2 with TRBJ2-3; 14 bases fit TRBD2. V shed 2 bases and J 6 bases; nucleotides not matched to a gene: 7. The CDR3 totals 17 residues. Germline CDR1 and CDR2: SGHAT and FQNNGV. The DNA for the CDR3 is TGTGCCAGCAGCTTATTCCCCGGGACTAGCGGGGGTGATACGCAGTATTTT. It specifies CASSLFPGTSGGDTQYF.

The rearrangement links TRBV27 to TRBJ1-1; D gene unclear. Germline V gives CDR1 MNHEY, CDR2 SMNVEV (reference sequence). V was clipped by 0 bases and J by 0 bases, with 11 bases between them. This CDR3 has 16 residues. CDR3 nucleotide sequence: TGTGCCAGCAGTTTATCGGGCGGGCTCATGAACACTGAAGCTTTCTTT. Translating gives CASSLSGGLMNTEAFF.

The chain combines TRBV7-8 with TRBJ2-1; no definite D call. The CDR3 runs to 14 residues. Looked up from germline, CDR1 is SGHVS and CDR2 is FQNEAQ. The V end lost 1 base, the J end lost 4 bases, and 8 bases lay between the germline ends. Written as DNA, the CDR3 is TGTGCCAGCAGCTTAGGTATAGATTACAATGAGCAGTTCTTC. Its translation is CASSLGIDYNEQFF.

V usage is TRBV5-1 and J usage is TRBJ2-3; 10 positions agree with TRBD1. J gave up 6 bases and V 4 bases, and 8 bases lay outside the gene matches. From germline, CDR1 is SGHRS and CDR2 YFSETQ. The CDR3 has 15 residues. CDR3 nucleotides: TGCGCCAGCAGCCAGACAGGGGGCAGGGGGGATACGCAGTATTTT. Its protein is CASSQTGGRGDTQYF.

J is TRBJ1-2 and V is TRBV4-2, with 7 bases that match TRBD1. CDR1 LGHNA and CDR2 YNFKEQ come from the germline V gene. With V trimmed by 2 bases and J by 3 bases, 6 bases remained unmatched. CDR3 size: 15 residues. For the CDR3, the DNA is TGTGCCAGCAGCCAAACTACAGGGGATCACTATGGCTACACCTTC. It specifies CASSQTTGDHYGYTF.

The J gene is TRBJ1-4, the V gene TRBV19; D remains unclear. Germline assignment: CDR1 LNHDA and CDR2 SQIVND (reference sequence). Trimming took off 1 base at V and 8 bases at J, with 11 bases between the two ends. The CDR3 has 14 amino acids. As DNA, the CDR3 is TGTGCCAGTAGTATAGTTCTAGGAGGGGAAAAACTGTTTTTT. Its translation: CASSIVLGGEKLFF.

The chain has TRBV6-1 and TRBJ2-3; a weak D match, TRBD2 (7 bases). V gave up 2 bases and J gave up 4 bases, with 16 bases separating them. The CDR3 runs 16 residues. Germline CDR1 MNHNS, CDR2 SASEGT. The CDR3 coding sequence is TGTGCCAGCAGTGAAAGGGGGGGGGCGAGCCCAGATACGCAGTATTTT. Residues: CASSERGGASPDTQYF.

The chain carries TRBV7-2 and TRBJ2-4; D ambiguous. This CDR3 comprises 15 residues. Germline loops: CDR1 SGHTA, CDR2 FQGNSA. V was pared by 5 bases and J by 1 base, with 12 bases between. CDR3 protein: CASSPPPGAKNIQYF. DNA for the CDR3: TGTGCCAGCAGCCCGCCGCCCGGTGCCAAAAACATTCAGTACTTC.

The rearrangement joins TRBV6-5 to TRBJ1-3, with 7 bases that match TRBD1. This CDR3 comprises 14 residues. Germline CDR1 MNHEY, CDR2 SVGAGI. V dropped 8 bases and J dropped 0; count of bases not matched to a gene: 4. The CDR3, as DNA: TGTGCCAGCCGGGGACAGAACTCTGGAAACACCATATATTTT. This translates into CASRGQNSGNTIYF.

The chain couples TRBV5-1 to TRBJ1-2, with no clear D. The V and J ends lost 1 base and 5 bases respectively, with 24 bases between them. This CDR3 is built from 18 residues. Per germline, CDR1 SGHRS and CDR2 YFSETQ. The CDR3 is CASSLFRYGEGLEYGYTF. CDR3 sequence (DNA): TGCGCCAGCAGCTTGTTTAGGTACGGCGAAGGACTTGAGTATGGCTACACCTTC.

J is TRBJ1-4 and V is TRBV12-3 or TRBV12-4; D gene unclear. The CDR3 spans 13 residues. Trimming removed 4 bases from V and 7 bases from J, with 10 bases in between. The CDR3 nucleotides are TGTGCCAGCAGTTCTGAGGTTATTGAAAAACTGTTTTTT. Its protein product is CASSSEVIEKLFF.